Only a few counts were recorded for the clone carrying this T cell receptor beta chain. Clones were sequenced by immunoSEQ multiplex PCR, and TCRdb holds only the in-frame ones, with some missing. The repertoire holds roughly 660,000 clones, roughly 90% seen once, with over 0.008% in the top ten. The germline V and J ends were trimmed by 0 bases and 9 bases, with 10 bases remaining between them. Per germline, CDR1 SGHDT and CDR2 YYEEEE. CDR3 length: 13 amino acids. The sample is drawn from a study of shared T cell receptors in the human thymus. Another study also made use of these data, one on human thymus T cells.

The genes are TRBV5-6 and TRBJ1-3; no firm D call. The source of this sequence is a boy younger than two with a congenital heart defect. The source material was thymocytes. Here the CDR3 DNA reads TGTGCCAGCAGCTTGGCCCCTCCAGGCACCATATATTTT. Amino acids: CASSLAPPGTIYF.